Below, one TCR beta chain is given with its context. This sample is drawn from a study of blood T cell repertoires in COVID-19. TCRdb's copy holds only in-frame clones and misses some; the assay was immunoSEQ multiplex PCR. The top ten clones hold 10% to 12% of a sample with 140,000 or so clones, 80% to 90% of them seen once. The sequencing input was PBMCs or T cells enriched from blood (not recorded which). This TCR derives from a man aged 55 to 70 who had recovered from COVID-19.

CDR3 sequence: CASSPHQWGQSNYGYTF. The CDR3 DNA follows: TGTGCCAGCAGCCCCCACCAATGGGGACAGAGTAACTATGGCTACACCTTC. The chain combines TRBV7-8 with TRBJ1-2; 7 nucleotides line up with TRBD1. The CDR3 covers 17 residues. Germline V gives CDR1 SGHVS, CDR2 FQNEAQ. The junction had 13 bases not matched to a gene; V was cut back by 5 bases and J by 1 base.